The clone carrying this TCR beta chain was seen at least ten times. The CDR3 sequence is 15 residues long. The germline V gene has CDR1 SNHLY and CDR2 FYNNEI. Deletions cut 3 bases from V and 4 bases from J, with 15 bases between. From around 11 ml of fresh peripheral blood, PBMCs were isolated. The data belong to a study of T cells in Graves' hyperthyroidism and ophthalmopathy. RNA transcripts provided the source from which TCR beta CDR3 regions were amplified. HTBI primers were employed in a first-round RT-PCR of the TCR CDR3. A single record per CDR3 protein comes from TCRdb applying MiXCR to the multiplex PCR reads. The sample contains about 360,000 distinct CDR3 sequences, about 13% of which appear only once.

The sequenced sample consisted of blood. The clonotype was recovered from a woman between 18 and 30 years old with Graves' hyperthyroidism. This chain links TRBV2 with TRBJ1-1; no firm D call. CDR3 bases: TGTGCCAGCAGTGATCTCGCAGGTCCATCCACTGAAGCTTTCTTT. It translates to CASSDLAGPSTEAFF.